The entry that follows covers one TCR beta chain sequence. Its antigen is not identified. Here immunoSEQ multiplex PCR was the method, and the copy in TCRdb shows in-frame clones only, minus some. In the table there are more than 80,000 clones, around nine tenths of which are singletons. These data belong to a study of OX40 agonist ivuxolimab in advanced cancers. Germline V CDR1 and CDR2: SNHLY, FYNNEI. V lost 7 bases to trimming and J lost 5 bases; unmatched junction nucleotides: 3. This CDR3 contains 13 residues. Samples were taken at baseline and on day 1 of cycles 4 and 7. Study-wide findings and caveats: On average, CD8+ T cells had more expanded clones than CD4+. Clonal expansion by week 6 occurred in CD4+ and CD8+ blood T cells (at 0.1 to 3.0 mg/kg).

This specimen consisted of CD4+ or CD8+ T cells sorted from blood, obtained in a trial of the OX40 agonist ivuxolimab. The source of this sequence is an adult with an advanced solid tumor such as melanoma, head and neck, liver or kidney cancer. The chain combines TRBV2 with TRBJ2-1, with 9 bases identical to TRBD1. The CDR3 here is CASNRDRDNEQFF. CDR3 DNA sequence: TGTGCCAGCAACCGGGACAGGGACAATGAGCAGTTCTTC.